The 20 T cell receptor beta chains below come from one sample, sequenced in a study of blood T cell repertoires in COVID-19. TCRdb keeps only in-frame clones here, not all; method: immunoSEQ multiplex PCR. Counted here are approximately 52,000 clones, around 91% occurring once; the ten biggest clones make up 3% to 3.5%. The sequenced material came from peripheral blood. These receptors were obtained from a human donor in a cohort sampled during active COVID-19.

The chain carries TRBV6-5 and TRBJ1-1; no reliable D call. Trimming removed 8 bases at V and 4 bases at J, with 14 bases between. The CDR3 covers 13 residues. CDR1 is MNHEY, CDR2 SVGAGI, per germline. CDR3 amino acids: CASRGSAATEAFF. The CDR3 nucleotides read TGTGCCAGCCGAGGGTCAGCAGCCACTGAAGCTTTCTTT.

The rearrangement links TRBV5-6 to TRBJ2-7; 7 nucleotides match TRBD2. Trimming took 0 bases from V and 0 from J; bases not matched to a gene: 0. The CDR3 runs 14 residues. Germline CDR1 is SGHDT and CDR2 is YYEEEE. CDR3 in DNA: TGTGCCAGCAGCTTGGGCGGGAGCTCCTACGAGCAGTACTTC. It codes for CASSLGGSSYEQYF. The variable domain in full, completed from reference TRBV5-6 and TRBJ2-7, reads DAGVTQSPTHLIKTRGQQVTLRCSPKSGHDTVSWYQQALGQGPQFIFQYYEEEERQRGNFPDRFSGHQFPNYSSELNVNALLLGDSALYLCASSLGGSSYEQYFGPGTRLTVT.

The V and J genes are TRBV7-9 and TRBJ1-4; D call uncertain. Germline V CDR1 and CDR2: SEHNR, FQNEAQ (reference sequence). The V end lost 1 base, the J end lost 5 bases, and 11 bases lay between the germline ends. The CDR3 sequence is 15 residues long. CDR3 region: CASSLGESQNEKLFF. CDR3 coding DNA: TGTGCCAGCAGCTTAGGGGAGAGTCAGAATGAAAAACTGTTTTTT.

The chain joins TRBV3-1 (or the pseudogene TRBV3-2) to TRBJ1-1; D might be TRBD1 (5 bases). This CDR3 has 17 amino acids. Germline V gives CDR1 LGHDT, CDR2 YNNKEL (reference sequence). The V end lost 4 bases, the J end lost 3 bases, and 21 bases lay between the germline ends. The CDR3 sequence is CASSPLIQGGSDTEAFF. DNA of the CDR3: TGTGCCAGCAGCCCCCTGATTCAGGGAGGGTCGGACACTGAAGCTTTCTTT.

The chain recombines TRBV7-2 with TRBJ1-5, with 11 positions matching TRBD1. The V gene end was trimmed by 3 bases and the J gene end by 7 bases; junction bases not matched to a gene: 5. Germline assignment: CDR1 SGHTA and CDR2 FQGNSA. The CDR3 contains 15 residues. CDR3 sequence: CASSFRTGGRQPQHF. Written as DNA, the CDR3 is TGTGCCAGCAGCTTCCGGACAGGGGGCCGCCAGCCCCAGCATTTT.

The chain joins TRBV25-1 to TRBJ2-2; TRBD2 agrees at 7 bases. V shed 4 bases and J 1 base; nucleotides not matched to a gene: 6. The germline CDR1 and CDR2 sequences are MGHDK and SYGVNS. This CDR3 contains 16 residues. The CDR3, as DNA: TGTGCCAGCAGTGTCCTCGGCGGGGGGAACACCGGGGAGCTGTTTTTT. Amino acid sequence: CASSVLGGGNTGELFF.

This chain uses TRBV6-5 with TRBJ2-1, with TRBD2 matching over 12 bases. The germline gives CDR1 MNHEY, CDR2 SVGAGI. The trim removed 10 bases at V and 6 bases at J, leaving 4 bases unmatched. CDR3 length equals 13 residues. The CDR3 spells CATILAGGNEQFF. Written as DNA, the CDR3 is TGTGCCACCATACTAGCGGGGGGCAATGAGCAGTTCTTC.

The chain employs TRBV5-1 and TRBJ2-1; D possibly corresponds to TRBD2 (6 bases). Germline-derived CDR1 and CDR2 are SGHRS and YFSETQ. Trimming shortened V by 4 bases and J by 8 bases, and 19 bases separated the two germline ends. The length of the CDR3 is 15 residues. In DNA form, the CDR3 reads TGCGCCAGCAGCCCATTTCTAGCGCCGGTGGATGAGCAGTTCTTC. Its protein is CASSPFLAPVDEQFF. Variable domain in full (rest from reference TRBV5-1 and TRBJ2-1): KAGVTQTPRYLIKTRGQQVTLSCSPISGHRSVSWYQQTPGQGLQFLFEYFSETQRNKGNFPGRFSGRQFSNSRSEMNVSTLELGDSALYLCASSPFLAPVDEQFFGPGTRLTVL.

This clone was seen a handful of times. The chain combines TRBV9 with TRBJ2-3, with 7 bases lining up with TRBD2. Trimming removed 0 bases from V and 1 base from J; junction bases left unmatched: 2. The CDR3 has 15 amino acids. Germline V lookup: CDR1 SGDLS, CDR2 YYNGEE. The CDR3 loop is CASSVGSGGTDTQYF. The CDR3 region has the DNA TGTGCCAGCAGCGTAGGAAGCGGGGGCACAGATACGCAGTATTTT.

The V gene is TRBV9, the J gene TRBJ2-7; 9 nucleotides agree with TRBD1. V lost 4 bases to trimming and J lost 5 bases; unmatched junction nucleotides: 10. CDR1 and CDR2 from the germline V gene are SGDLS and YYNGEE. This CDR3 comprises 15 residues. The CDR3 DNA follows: TGTGCCAGCAGCAAACGACAGGGGGGCCTGGACGAGCAGTACTTC. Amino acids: CASSKRQGGLDEQYF.

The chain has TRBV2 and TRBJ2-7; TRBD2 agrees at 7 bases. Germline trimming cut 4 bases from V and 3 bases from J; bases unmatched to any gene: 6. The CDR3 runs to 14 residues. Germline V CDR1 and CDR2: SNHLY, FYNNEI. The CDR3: CASSAAGVYYEQYF. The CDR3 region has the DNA TGTGCCAGCAGTGCGGCGGGAGTGTACTACGAGCAGTACTTC.

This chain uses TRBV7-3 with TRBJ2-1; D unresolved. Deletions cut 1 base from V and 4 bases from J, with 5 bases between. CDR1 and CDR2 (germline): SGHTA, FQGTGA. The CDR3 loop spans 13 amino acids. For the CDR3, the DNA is TGTGCCAGCAGCTTAAACTCATACAATGAGCAGTTCTTC. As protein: CASSLNSYNEQFF.

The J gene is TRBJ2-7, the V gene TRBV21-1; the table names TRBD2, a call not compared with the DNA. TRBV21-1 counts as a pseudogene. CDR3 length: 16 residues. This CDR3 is CASSKGSGRISYEQYF. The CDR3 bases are TGTGCCAGCAGCAAGGGTAGCGGGAGGATCTCCTACGAGCAGTACTTC.

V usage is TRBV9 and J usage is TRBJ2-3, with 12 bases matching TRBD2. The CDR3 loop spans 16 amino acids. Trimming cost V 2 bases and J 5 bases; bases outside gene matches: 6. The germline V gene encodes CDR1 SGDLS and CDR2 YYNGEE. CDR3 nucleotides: TGTGCCAGCAGCGTGGTTTCGACTAGCGGGGGAGATACGCAGTATTTT. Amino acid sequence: CASSVVSTSGGDTQYF.

The CDR3 sequence is CASSRAGGFEQFF. The CDR3 region has the DNA TGTGCCAGCAGTCGAGCAGGGGGGTTTGAGCAGTTCTTC. This chain links TRBV27 with TRBJ2-1; D may be TRBD1 (7 bases). The germline V gene encodes CDR1 MNHEY and CDR2 SMNVEV (reference sequence). The CDR3 loop spans 13 amino acids. The ends were cut back, 5 bases at V and 9 bases at J, with 14 bases in the middle.

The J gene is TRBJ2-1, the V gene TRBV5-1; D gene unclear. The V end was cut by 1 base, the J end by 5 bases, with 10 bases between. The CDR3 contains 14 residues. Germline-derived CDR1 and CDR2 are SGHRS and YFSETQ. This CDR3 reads CASSLWAADNEQFF. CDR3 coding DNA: TGCGCCAGCAGCTTGTGGGCAGCTGACAATGAGCAGTTCTTC. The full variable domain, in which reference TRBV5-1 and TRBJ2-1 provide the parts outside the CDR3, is KAGVTQTPRYLIKTRGQQVTLSCSPISGHRSVSWYQQTPGQGLQFLFEYFSETQRNKGNFPGRFSGRQFSNSRSEMNVSTLELGDSALYLCASSLWAADNEQFFGPGTRLTVL.

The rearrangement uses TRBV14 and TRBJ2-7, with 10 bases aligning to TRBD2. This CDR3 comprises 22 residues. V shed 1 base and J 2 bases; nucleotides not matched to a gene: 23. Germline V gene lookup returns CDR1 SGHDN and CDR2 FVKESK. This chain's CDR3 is CASSQGVLGKAGGVGGTYEQYF. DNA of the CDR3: TGTGCCAGCAGCCAAGGGGTGCTCGGAAAAGCGGGAGGGGTAGGTGGCACCTACGAGCAGTACTTC.

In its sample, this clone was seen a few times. CDR3 protein: CASSPRTNTEAFF. The CDR3 coding sequence is TGTGCCAGCAGCCCTAGAACGAACACTGAAGCTTTCTTT. The rearrangement joins TRBV28 to TRBJ1-1; unclear D gene. V was shortened by 6 bases and J by 1 base, with 9 bases between the two germline ends. Germline CDR1 MDHEN, CDR2 SYDVKM. This CDR3 is built from 13 residues.

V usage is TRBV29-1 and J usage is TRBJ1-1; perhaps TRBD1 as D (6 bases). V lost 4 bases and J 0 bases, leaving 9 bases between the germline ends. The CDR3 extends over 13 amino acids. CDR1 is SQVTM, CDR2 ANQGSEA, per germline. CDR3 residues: CSVVAGVNTEAFF. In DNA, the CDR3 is TGCAGCGTTGTAGCAGGGGTGAACACTGAAGCTTTCTTT.

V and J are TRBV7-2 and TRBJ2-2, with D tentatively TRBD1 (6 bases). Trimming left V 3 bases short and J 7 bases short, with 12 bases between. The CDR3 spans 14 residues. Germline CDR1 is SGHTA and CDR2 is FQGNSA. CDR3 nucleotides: TGTGCCAGCAGCTTGGACAGCCGGCACGGGGAGCTGTTTTTT. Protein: CASSLDSRHGELFF. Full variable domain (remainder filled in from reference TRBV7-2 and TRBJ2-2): GAGVSQSPSNKVTEKGKDVELRCDPISGHTALYWYRQSLGQGLEFLIYFQGNSAPDKSGLPSDRFSAERTGGSVSTLTIQRTQQEDSAVYLCASSLDSRHGELFFGEGSRLTVL.